This TCR beta chain was sequenced in a study of blood T cell repertoires in COVID-19. Study at large: The United States, Italy and Spain provided the acute and convalescent COVID-19 samples. From T cells, B-cell-depleted T cells, or PBMCs came the material, which was cDNA or gDNA.

Germline V gene data show CDR1 as MNHEY and CDR2 as SMNVEV (reference sequence). V was clipped by 5 bases and J by 11 bases, with 16 bases between them. This CDR3 has 13 amino acids. Original processing notes: Estimation of nucleated cell counts was performed using reference gene primer amplification. The assay was immunoSEQ multiplex PCR, and TCRdb's table has in-frame clones only and misses some. That table supplies the V and J calls and clone size; D and trimming were determined from the DNA. The sample has around 59,000 clones; around 88% are singletons. The V gene is TRBV27, the J gene TRBJ1-5, with a weak D call TRBD1 (5 bases). The source is a man aged 55 to 69 with acute or convalescent COVID-19. Source material: peripheral blood. The CDR3 region is CASSPAREGAQHF. The CDR3 DNA reads as TGTGCCAGCAGTCCCGCACGAGAAGGGGCCCAGCATTTT.